This T cell receptor beta chain was profiled in a study of CD8 T cells in ankylosing spondylitis. The CDR3 contains 17 residues. With 0 bases removed from V and 2 bases from J, the gap between germline ends came to 17 bases. From germline, CDR1 is SNHLY and CDR2 FYNNEI. Only a few counts were recorded for this clonotype. TCRdb redid the calling of the 5' RACE reads with MiXCR, one entry per CDR3 protein. The profile shows about 240,000 distinct CDR3 sequences, about 10% of them singletons. The V and J genes are TRBV2 and TRBJ2-7, with a tentative D call TRBD2 (5 bases). Material: blood, either unsorted or a sorted T cell fraction (not recorded which). The sequence derives from a male donor with ankylosing spondylitis or in good health (not recorded which). The CDR3 reads CASSEALDFRSTYEQYF. For the CDR3, the DNA is TGTGCCAGCAGTGAAGCGCTGGACTTTCGTTCCACCTACGAGCAGTACTTC.